A single sample is the source of the 7 T cell receptor beta chains below, sequenced in a study of blood T cell repertoires in COVID-19. TCRdb keeps only in-frame clones here, not all; method: immunoSEQ multiplex PCR. The top ten hold under 2.5% of the sample, which has approximately 250,000 clones, more than 75% seen once. Input material: PBMCs or T cells enriched from blood (not recorded which). The receptors were gathered from a woman aged 60-75 years in a cohort exposed to, infected with or recovered from COVID-19 (not recorded which).

The CDR3 DNA sequence: TGTGCCAGCAGTCCCCCCAAGGGGGCTGGAAACACCATATATTTT. Amino acids: CASSPPKGAGNTIYF. The chain is built from TRBV28 and TRBJ1-3, with TRBD1 as a possible D gene (6 bases). CDR1 is MDHEN and CDR2 is SYDVKM in the germline V gene. This CDR3 contains 15 residues. V lost 5 bases and J lost 2, with 13 bases in between. The full variable domain, completed using reference TRBV28 and TRBJ1-3, is DVKVTQSSRYLVKRTGEKVFLECVQDMDHENMFWYRQDPGLGLRLIYFSYDVKMKEKGDIPEGYSVSREKKERFSLILESASTNQTSMYLCASSPPKGAGNTIYFGEGSWLTVV.

The J gene is TRBJ2-3, the V gene TRBV9; no reliable D call. Deletions cut 0 bases from V and 2 bases from J, with 10 bases between. CDR3 length: 15 residues. From germline, CDR1 is SGDLS and CDR2 YYNGEE. CDR3 loop: CASSVAPTPTDTQYF. The CDR3 coding sequence is TGTGCCAGCAGCGTAGCTCCTACCCCCACAGATACGCAGTATTTT.

The gene calls are TRBV28 and TRBJ2-1, with 9 positions matching TRBD2. The CDR3 has 16 amino acids. Germline V CDR1 and CDR2: MDHEN, SYDVKM. The junction had 6 bases not matched to a gene; V was cut back by 6 bases and J by 0 bases. As DNA, the CDR3 is TGTGCCAGCAGCCCTAGCGGGGCGAGCTCCTACAATGAGCAGTTCTTC. It codes for CASSPSGASSYNEQFF.

The chain combines TRBV30 with TRBJ2-7; tentative D call: TRBD1 (5 bases). The CDR3 extends over 13 amino acids. CDR1 and CDR2 (germline): GTSNPN, SVGIG (reference sequence). V lost 2 bases, J lost 5 bases, and 13 bases lay in between. CDR3 sequence: CAWSFKGNHEQYF. CDR3 in DNA: TGTGCCTGGAGTTTCAAGGGGAACCACGAGCAGTACTTC.

The genes are TRBV6-4 and TRBJ2-5; D unresolved. Trimming cost V 5 bases and J 1 base, with 8 bases left between them. The CDR3 sequence is 13 residues long. The germline V gene encodes CDR1 MRHNA and CDR2 SNTAGT. Written as DNA, the CDR3 is TGTGCCAGCAGTCAGAACGCCCAAGAGACCCAGTACTTC. It encodes CASSQNAQETQYF.

The rearrangement uses TRBV3-1 (or the pseudogene TRBV3-2) and TRBJ2-2, with unresolved D. Trimming shortened V by 4 bases and J by 4 bases, and 4 bases separated the two germline ends. The CDR3 covers 12 residues. The germline CDR1 and CDR2 sequences are LGHDT and YNNKEL (reference sequence). This CDR3 reads CASSRLTGELFF. The CDR3, as DNA: TGTGCCAGCAGCCGACTCACCGGGGAGCTGTTTTTT.

This clone was counted a single time. The chain recombines TRBV4-3 with TRBJ1-4; D uncertain. Trimming took 4 bases from V and 5 from J, leaving 14 bases between them. The germline V gene has CDR1 LGHNA and CDR2 YSLEER. This CDR3 is built from 15 residues. For the CDR3, the DNA is TGCGCCAGCAGCCCGGTTTTCCTTTCGAATGAAAAACTGTTTTTT. Translating gives CASSPVFLSNEKLFF.